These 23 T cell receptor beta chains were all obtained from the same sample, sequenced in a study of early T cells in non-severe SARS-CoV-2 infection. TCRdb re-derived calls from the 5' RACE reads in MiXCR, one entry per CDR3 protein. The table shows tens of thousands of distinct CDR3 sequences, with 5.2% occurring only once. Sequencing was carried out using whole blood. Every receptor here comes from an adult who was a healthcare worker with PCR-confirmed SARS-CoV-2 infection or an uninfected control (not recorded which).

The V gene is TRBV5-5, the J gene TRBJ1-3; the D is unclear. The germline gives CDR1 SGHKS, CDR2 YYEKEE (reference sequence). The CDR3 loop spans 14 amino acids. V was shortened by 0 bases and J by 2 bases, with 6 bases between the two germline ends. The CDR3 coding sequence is TGTGCCAGCAGCTTGGGGGGAACTGGAAACACCATATATTTT. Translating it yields CASSLGGTGNTIYF.

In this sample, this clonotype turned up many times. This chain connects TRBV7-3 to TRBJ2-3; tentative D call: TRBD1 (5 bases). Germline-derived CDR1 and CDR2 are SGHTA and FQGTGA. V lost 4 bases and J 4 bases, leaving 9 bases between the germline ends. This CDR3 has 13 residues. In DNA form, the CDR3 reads TGTGCCAGCAGCTCAGGGTCGCCAGATACGCAGTATTTT. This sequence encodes CASSSGSPDTQYF.

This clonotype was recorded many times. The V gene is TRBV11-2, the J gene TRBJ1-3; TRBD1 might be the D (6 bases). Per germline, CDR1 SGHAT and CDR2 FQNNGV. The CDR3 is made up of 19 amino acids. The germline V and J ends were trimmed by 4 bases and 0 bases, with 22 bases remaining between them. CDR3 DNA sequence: TGTGCCAGCAGCTCCTTATGGGGGACACTGCCCGTCTCTGGAAACACCATATATTTT. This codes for CASSSLWGTLPVSGNTIYF.

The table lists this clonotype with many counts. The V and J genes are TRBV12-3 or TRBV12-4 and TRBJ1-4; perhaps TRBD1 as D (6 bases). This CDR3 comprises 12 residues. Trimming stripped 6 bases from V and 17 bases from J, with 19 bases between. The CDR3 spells CASSSGRGRLFF. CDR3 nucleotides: TGTGCCAGCAGCTCCGGCCGGGGGCGCCTTTTTTTT.

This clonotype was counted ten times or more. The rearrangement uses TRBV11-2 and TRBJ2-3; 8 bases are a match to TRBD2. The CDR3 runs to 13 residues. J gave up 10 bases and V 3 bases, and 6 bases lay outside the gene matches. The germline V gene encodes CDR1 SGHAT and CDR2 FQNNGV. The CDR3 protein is CASSFEAGGSQYF. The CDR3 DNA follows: TGTGCCAGCAGCTTTGAGGCGGGAGGTTCGCAGTATTTT.

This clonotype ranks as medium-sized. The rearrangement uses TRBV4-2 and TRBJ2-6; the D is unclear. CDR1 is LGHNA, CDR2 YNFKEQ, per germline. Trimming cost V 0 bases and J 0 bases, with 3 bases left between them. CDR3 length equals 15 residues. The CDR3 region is CASSQDNSGANVLTF. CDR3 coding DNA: TGTGCCAGCAGCCAAGACAACTCTGGGGCCAACGTCCTGACTTTC.

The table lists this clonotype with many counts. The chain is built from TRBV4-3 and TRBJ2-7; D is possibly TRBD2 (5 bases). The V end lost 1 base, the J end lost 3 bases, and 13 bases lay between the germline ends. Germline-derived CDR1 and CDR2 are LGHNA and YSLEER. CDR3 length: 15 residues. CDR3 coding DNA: TGCGCCAGCAGCCAAGTACTAGGTGGGAACTACGAGCAGTACTTC. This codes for CASSQVLGGNYEQYF.

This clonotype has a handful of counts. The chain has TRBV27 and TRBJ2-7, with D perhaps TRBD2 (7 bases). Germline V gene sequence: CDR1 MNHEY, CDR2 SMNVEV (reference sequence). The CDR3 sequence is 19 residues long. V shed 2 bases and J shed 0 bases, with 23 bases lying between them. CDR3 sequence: CASSLRGIPGGTSSYEQYF. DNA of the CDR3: TGTGCCAGCAGTTTAAGGGGAATACCGGGGGGCACAAGCTCCTACGAGCAGTACTTC.

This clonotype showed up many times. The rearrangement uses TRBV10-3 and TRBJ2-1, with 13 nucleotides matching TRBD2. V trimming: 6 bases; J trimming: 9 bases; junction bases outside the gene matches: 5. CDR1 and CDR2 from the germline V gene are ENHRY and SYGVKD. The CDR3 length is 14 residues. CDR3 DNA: TGTGCCATCAGGGACGGGACTAGCGGGGCTGAGCAGTTCTTC. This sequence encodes CAIRDGTSGAEQFF.

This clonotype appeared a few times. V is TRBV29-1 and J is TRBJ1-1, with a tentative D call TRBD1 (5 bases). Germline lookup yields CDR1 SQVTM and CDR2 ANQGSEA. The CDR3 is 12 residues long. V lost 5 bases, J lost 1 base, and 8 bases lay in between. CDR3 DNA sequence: TGCAGCGTTCTTGGACAGAACACTGAAGCTTTCTTT. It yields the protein CSVLGQNTEAFF.

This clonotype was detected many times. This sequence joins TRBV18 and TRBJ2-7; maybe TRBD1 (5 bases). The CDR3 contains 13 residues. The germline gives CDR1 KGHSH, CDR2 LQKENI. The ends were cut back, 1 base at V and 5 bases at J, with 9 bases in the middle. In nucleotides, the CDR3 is TGTGCCAGCTCACCACTGGGCAGGGACGAGCAGTACTTC. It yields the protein CASSPLGRDEQYF. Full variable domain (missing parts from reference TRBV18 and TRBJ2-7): NAGVMQNPRHLVRRRGQEARLRCSPMKGHSHVYWYRQLPEEGLKFMVYLQKENIIDESGMPKERFSAEFPKEGPSILRIQQVVRGDSAAYFCASSPLGRDEQYFGPGTRLTVT.

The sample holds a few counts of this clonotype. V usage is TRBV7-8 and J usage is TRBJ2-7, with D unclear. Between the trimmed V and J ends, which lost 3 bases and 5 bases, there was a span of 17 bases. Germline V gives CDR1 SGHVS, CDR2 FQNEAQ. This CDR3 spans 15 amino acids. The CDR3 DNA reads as TGTGCCAGCAGCTTCGGAGTAGCTATTTCCCACGAGCAGTACTTC. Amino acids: CASSFGVAISHEQYF.

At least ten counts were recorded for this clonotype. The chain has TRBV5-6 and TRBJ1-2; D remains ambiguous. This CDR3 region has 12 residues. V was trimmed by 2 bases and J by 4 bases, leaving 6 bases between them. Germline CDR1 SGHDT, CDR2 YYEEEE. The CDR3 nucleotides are TGTGCCAGCAGCTTTAGCAGCTATGGCTACACCTTC. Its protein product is CASSFSSYGYTF.

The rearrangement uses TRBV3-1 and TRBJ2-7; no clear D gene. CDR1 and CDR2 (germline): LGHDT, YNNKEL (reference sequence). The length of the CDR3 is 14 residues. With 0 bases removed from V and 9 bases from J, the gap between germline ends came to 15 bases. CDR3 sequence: CASSQETPRGRQYF. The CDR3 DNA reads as TGTGCCAGCAGCCAAGAAACGCCTCGCGGAAGGCAGTACTTC.

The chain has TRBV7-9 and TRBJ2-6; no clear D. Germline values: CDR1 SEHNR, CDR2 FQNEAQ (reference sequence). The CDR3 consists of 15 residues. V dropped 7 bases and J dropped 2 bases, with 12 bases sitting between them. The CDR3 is CASNPAVAGANVLTF. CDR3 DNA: TGTGCCAGCAACCCAGCCGTAGCTGGGGCCAACGTCCTGACTTTC.

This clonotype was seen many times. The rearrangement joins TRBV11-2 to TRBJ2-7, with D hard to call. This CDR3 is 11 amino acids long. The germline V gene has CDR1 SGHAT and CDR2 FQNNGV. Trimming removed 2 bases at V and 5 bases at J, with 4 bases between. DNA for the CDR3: TGTGCCAGCAGCTTACTAGACGAGCAGTACTTC. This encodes CASSLLDEQYF.

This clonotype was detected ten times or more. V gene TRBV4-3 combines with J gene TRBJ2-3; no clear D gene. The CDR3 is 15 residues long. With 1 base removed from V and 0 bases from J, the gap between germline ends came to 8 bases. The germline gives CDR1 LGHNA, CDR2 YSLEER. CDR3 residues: CASSQGTLSTDTQYF. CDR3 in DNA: TGCGCCAGCAGCCAAGGGACGCTAAGCACAGATACGCAGTATTTT.

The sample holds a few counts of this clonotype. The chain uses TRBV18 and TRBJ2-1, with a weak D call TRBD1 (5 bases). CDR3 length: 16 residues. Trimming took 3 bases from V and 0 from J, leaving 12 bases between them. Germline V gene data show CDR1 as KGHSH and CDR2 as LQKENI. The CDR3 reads CASSPPGRASYNEQFF. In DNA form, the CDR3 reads TGTGCCAGCTCACCTCCAGGGCGCGCCTCCTACAATGAGCAGTTCTTC.

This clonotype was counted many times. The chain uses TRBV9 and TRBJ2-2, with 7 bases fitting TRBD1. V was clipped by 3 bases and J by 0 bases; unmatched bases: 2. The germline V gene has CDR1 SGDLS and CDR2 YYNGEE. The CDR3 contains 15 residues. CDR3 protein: CASSADRANTGELFF. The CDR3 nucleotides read TGTGCCAGCAGCGCCGACAGGGCGAACACCGGGGAGCTGTTTTTT. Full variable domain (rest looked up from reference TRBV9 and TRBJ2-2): DSGVTQTPKHLITATGQRVTLRCSPRSGDLSVYWYQQSLDQGLQFLIQYYNGEERAKGNILERFSAQQFPDLHSELNLSSLELGDSALYFCASSADRANTGELFFGEGSRLTVL.

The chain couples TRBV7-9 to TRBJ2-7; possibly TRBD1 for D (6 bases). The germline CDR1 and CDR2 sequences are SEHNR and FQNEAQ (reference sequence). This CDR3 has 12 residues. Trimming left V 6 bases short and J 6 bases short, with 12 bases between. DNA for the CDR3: TGTGCCAGCAGTACAGGGAGTCTCGAGCAGTACTTC. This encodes CASSTGSLEQYF.

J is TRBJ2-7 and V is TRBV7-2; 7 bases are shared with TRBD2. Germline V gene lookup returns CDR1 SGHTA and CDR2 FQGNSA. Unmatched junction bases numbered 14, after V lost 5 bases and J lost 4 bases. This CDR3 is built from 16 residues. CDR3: CASSASASGGYYEQYF. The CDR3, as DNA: TGTGCCAGCAGCGCTTCGGCTAGCGGAGGGTATTACGAGCAGTACTTC.

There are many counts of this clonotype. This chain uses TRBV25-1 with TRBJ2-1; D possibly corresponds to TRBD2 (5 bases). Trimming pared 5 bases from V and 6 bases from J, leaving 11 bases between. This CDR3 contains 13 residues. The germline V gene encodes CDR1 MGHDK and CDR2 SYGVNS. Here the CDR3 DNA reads TGTGCCAGCAGTCCGGCTAGCCCCAATGAGCAGTTCTTC. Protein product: CASSPASPNEQFF.

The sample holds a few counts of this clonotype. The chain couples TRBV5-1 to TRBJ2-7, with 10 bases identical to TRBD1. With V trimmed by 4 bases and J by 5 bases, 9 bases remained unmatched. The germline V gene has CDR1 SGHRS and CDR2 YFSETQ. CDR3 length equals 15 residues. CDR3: CASSPGTGERDEQYF. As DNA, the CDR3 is TGCGCCAGCAGCCCGGGGACAGGGGAACGGGACGAGCAGTACTTC.